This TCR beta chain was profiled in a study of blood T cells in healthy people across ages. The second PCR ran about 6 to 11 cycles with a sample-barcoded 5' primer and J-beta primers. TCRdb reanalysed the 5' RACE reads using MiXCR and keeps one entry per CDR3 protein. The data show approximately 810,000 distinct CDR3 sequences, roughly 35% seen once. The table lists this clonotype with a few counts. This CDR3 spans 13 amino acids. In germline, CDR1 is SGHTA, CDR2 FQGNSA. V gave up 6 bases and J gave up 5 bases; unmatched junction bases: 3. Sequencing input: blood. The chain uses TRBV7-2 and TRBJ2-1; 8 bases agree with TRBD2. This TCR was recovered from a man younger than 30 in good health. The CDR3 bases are TGTGCCAGCAGACGACTAGCGAACAATGAGCAGTTCTTC. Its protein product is CASRRLANNEQFF.